The source of this T cell receptor beta chain is a study of blood T cell repertoires in COVID-19. Germline CDR1 SGHVS, CDR2 FQNEAQ. J was trimmed by 1 base and V by 3 bases; bases with no gene match: 2. This CDR3 comprises 14 residues. Methods used by the authors: From reference gene primer amplification, estimates of nucleated cell counts were derived. Assay used: immunoSEQ multiplex PCR; TCRdb lists only in-frame clones, some missing. V, J and clone size are those of that table, while D and trimming were read from the DNA. This sample has roughly 410,000 clones; more than 70% occur once, and the top ten carry approximately 1.2%.

The chain employs TRBV7-8 and TRBJ1-1; the match to TRBD1 covers 7 bases. What was sequenced was peripheral blood. This sequence was found in a man aged 35 to 55 with acute or convalescent COVID-19. The DNA for the CDR3 is TGTGCCAGCAGCTTGCGGACAGGGAACACTGAAGCTTTCTTT. Its translation is CASSLRTGNTEAFF. Filled out from reference TRBV7-8 and TRBJ1-1, the complete variable domain reads GAGVSQSPRYKVAKRGQDVALRCDPISGHVSLFWYQQALGQGPEFLTYFQNEAQLDKSGLPSDRFFAERPEGSVSTLKIQRTQQEDSAVYLCASSLRTGNTEAFFGQGTRLTVV.